The T cell receptor (beta chain) under discussion was sequenced for a study of T cells expressing NK-cell markers. Study context: The sequencing cohort of eight donors included seven HCMV-seropositive individuals and one seronegative individual. General observations from the study: The CD3+CD56-NKG2C+ fraction of a few donors was also led by these clonotypes. Among CD8+ T cells from several donors, dominant NKG2C+ clonotypes accounted for roughly 1.0-8%.

The CDR3 has 13 residues. Germline V gene sequence: CDR1 LNHDA, CDR2 SQIVND (reference sequence). A remark on this clonotype: The antigen is not known.

TCR beta cDNA was made by 5'RACE template switching with UMIs. TCRdb re-called the 5' RACE reads and catalogs CDR3 proteins one per entry, DNA excluded. The sample data list a few hundred thousand distinct CDR3 sequences. The sequence was collected from a man aged 18-70 years in good health. Sequenced input: blood T cells: a sorted CD56 or NKG2C T cell subset, CD4+ or CD8+ T cells, or bulk PBMC T cells (not recorded which). The J gene is TRBJ2-7, the V gene TRBV19; without DNA, the TCRdb call of TRBD1 cannot be checked. The CDR3 here is CASYPGRRYEQYF.